This T cell receptor beta chain was documented in a study of T cell responses to AZD1222 COVID-19 vaccine. Regarding the study as a whole: Samples come after the peak T cell response, not at day 14.

Regarding this clone: Its antigen is unknown.

The method was immunoSEQ multiplex PCR; TCRdb's version includes in-frame clones alone and lacks a portion of them. The table records tens of thousands of clones, over 70% of them present only once. Germline loops: CDR1 SGHNT, CDR2 YENEEA. J lost 3 bases, V lost 5 bases, and 4 bases had no gene match. The CDR3 length is 16 residues. The V and J genes are TRBV11-3 and TRBJ2-3, with 14 bases fitting TRBD2. The TCR was taken from an adult in good health. Sequenced material: peripheral blood, taken on day 0 of AZD1222 vaccination. Written as DNA, the CDR3 is TGTGCCAGCAGCCCTCGGACTAGCGGGAGGACAGATACGCAGTATTTT. It codes for CASSPRTSGRTDTQYF.